The sequence of this T cell receptor (beta chain) was determined in a study of regulatory T cells. Findings of the study overall: Skewed V and J usage and few unique V-J pairs marked patient repertoires, most in Tregs. Hydrophobic residues at CDR3 positions 6 and 7 were enriched in conventional CD4+ T cells of CD3G-deficient patients.

Primers: 52 TRBV forward and 13 TRBJ reverse. Profiled with immunoSEQ multiplex PCR; TCRdb holds only in-frame clones, not every one. Counted here are tens of thousands of clones, approximately 90% occurring once; the ten biggest clones make up under 1.5%. In the case of this clone: Its antigen is not identified.

Sorting split CD4+ cells into CD25-high CD127-low Tregs and CD25-low CD127-high conventional T cells. Germline loops: CDR1 MNHEY, CDR2 SMNVEV (reference sequence). This CDR3 is built from 20 residues. V gave up 5 bases and J gave up 8 bases, with 35 bases separating them. The chain combines TRBV27 with TRBJ2-3; the D gene is possibly TRBD2 (6 bases). Material for sequencing was conventional CD4+ T cells sorted from blood. The receptor's source is a child between 10 and 17 years old with CD3G deficiency. CDR3: CASSLKPPSPTDYKKGTQYF. CDR3 in DNA: TGTGCCAGCAGTCTAAAGCCCCCCTCCCCTACGGACTACAAAAAGGGTACGCAGTATTTT.